This T cell receptor beta chain came from a study of PD-L1 blockade in urothelial cancer. Study context: Twenty-five of 29 patients were men who had bladder-origin urothelial cancer. Blood analysis took place 3 weeks (second dose) and 6 weeks after treatment start. Study-wide findings and caveats: Tumor-associated blood clones were expanded more by durable-benefit patients at 3 weeks.

A word on this clone: Its antigen is not known.

Some clones are missing from TCRdb's copy, which holds only in-frame ones; the method was immunoSEQ multiplex PCR. The sample has about 36,000 clones; roughly 84% are singletons. Time point here: peripheral blood 6 weeks after treatment start. From germline, CDR1 is SGHTA and CDR2 FQGNSA. The CDR3 sequence is 12 residues long. The V end lost 5 bases, the J end lost 6 bases, and 8 bases lay between the germline ends. Here the sequenced sample was PBMCs, taken around atezolizumab (anti-PD-L1) treatment. The source of this sequence is a man aged 40-50 years with urothelial cancer. V and J are TRBV7-2 and TRBJ2-1; D gene unclear. In DNA form, the CDR3 reads TGTGCCAGCAGCCCCAAGCGCAATGAGCAGTTCTTC. This translates into CASSPKRNEQFF.